This T cell receptor beta chain was sequenced in a study of T cell repertoires in cytomegalovirus infection. In the case of this clonotype: Its target is unknown.

The germline V gene has CDR1 LNHDA and CDR2 SQIVND (reference sequence). The V end was cut by 2 bases, the J end by 2 bases, with 10 bases between. The length of the CDR3 is 15 residues. TCRdb passed the reads through MiXCR, listing each CDR3 protein once. The repertoire holds around 900,000 distinct CDR3 sequences, with more than 25% as singletons. The study, taken as a whole, reports: Cumulated frequencies of public TCR beta families served to identify carriers of CMV plus the relevant HLA. The ex vivo response was dominated by HLA-C-restricted CMV-specific TCR beta clonotypes.

This chain joins TRBV19 and TRBJ2-1; D remains unclear. The TCR was taken from a human donor in good health (CMV status not recorded). Some clones in this sample may be carry-over from other donors' samples. Sequenced here: cultured CD8+ T cells from PBMCs, sampled from culture after CMV antigen stimulation. CDR3 sequence reads: CASSINRRTYNEQFF. Written as DNA, the CDR3 is TGTGCCAGTAGTATAAATAGGAGAACCTACAATGAGCAGTTCTTC. The full variable domain, completed using reference TRBV19 and TRBJ2-1, is DGGITQSPKYLFRKEGQNVTLSCEQNLNHDAMYWYRQDPGQGLRLIYYSQIVNDFQKGDIAEGYSVSREKKESFPLTVTSAQKNPTAFYLCASSINRRTYNEQFFGPGTRLTVL.